The 4 T cell receptor beta chains given below trace back to one sample, sequenced in a study of regulatory T cells in long-lasting Graves disease. iRepertoire HTBI primers and Arm-PCR of CDR3 regions built TCR beta libraries. TCRdb used MiXCR to reprocess the multiplex PCR reads, holding one entry per CDR3 protein. The profile covers a few hundred thousand distinct CDR3 sequences, with 15% to 20% appearing a single time and 20% to 25% taken by the ten largest. Time point indicated: newly diagnosed GD, antithyroid drugs for less than 3 months. RNA extracted from PBMCs served as the sequencing template. This sample also appeared in a second study, on T cells in Graves' hyperthyroidism and ophthalmopathy.

Sample: peripheral blood mononuclear cells (PBMCs), taken at new diagnosis, from a patient treated with antithyroid drugs. The receptors here all came from a woman in her late teens or twenties with Graves disease.

This clonotype was seen only a few times. V and J are TRBV20-1 and TRBJ2-7; 7 bases align to TRBD1. Trimming at V came to 6 bases and at J to 4 bases, leaving 12 bases not matched to a gene. There are 14 residues in the CDR3. Germline-derived CDR1 and CDR2 are DFQATT and SNEGSKA (reference sequence). The chain's CDR3 is CSAEGWDSPYEQYF. CDR3 nucleotides: TGCAGTGCCGAAGGTTGGGACAGTCCTTACGAGCAGTACTTC.

This clonotype was counted only a few times. This could be a read error, since a much larger clone is one nucleotide away. This chain joins TRBV27 and TRBJ2-5; D is perhaps TRBD1 (8 bases). The CDR3 has 14 residues. Germline lookup yields CDR1 MNHEY and CDR2 SMNVEV (reference sequence). V lost 5 bases, J lost 7 bases, and 17 bases lay in between. The CDR3 sequence: CASSPWTGRGTQYF. In DNA form, the CDR3 reads TGTGCCAGCAGTCCGTGGACAGGGAGGGGGACCCAGTACTTC.

The V gene is TRBV12-3 or TRBV12-4, the J gene TRBJ2-2; 7 bases are shared with TRBD2. This CDR3 region has 15 residues. Unmatched junction bases numbered 5, after V lost 5 bases and J lost 2 bases. CDR3 sequence: CASSMGGGNTGELFF. The CDR3 DNA sequence: TGTGCCAGCAGTATGGGGGGGGGTAACACCGGGGAGCTGTTTTTT.

The J gene is TRBJ2-5, the V gene TRBV28; 13 bases align to TRBD2. Germline CDR1 and CDR2: MDHEN and SYDVKM. J was trimmed by 5 bases and V by 6 bases; bases with no gene match: 6. This CDR3 comprises 15 residues. The CDR3 DNA follows: TGTGCCAGCAGCAGAGGACTAGCGGGAGTGGAGACCCAGTACTTC. This gives the protein CASSRGLAGVETQYF.